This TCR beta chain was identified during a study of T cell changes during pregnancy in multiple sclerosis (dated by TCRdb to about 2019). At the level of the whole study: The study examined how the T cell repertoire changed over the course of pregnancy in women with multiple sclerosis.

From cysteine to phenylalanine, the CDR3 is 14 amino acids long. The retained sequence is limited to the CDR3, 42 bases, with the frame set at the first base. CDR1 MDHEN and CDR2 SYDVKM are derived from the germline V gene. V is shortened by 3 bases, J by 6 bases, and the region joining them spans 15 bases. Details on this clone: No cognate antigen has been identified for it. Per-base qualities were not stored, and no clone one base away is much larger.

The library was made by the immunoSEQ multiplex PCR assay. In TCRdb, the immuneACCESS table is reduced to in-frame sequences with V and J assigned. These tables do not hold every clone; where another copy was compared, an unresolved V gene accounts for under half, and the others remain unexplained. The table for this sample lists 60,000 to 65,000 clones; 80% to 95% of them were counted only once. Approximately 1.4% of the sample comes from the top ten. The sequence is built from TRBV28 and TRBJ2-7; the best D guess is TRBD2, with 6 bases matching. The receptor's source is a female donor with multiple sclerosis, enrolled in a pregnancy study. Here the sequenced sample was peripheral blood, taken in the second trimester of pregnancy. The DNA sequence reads TGTGCCAGCAGTTTGGCTAGCGTGGTGCTCGAGCAGTACTTC. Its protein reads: CASSLASVVLEQYF.